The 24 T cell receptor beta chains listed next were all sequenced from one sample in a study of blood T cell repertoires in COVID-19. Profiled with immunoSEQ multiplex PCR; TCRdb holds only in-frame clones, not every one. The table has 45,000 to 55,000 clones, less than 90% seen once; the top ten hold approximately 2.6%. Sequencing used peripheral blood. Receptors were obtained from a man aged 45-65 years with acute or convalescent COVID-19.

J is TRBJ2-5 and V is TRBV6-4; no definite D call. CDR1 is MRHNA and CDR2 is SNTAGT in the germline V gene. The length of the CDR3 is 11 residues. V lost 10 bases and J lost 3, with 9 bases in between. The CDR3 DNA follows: TGTGCCACCCTACTTGAAGAGACCCAGTACTTC. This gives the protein CATLLEETQYF.

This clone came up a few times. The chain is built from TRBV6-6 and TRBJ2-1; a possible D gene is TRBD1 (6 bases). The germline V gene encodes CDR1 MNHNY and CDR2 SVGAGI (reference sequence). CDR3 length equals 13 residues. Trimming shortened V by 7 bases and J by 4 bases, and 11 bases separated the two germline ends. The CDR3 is CASTPGQYNEQFF. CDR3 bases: TGTGCCAGCACCCCCGGACAGTACAATGAGCAGTTCTTC.

DNA of the CDR3: TGCGCCAGCAGCTTGGACACCCTTAATGAAAAACTGTTTTTT. Its protein product is CASSLDTLNEKLFF. The chain carries TRBV5-1 and TRBJ1-4; the D is unclear. Germline-derived CDR1 and CDR2 are SGHRS and YFSETQ. The CDR3 consists of 14 residues. V lost 0 bases to trimming and J lost 4 bases, with 7 bases between them.

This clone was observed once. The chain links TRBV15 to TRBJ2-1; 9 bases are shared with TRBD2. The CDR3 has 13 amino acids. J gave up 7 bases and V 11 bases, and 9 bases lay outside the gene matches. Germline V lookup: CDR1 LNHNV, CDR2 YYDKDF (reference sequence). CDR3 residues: CASGTSYYNEQFF. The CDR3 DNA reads TGTGCCTCCGGGACTAGCTATTATAATGAGCAGTTCTTC.

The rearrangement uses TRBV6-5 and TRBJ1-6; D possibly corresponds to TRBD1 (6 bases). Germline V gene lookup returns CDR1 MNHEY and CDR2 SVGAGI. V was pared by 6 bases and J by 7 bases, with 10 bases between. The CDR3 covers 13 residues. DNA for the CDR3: TGTGCCAGCAGCCGCGGACAGAATTCACCCCTCCACTTT. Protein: CASSRGQNSPLHF.

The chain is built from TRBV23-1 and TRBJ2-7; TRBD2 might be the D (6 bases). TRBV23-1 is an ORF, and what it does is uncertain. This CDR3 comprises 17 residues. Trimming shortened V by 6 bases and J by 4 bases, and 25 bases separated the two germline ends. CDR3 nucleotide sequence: TGCGCCAGCAGCCTGTCGGAGGGGCTCCGAGCCCTATACGAGCAGTACTTC. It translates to CASSLSEGLRALYEQYF.

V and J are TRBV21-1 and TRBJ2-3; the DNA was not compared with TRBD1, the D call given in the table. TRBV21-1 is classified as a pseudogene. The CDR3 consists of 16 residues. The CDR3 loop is CASSKSSTGCQDTQYF. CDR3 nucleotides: TGTGCCAGCAGCAAATCTTCGACAGGGTGTCAAGATACGCAGTATTTT.

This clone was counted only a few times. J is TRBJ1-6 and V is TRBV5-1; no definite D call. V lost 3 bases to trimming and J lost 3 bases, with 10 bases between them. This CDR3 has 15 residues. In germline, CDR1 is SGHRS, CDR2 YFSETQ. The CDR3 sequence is CASSWEGVYNSPLHF. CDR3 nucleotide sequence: TGCGCCAGCAGCTGGGAGGGAGTCTATAATTCACCCCTCCACTTT.

Here the CDR3 reads CASSLPGGMNTEAFF. The CDR3, as DNA: TGTGCCAGCAGCTTGCCAGGGGGCATGAACACTGAAGCTTTCTTT. The chain employs TRBV5-4 and TRBJ1-1, with 8 nucleotides matching TRBD1. CDR1 and CDR2 from the germline V gene are SGHNT and YYREEE (reference sequence). Trimming at V came to 1 base and at J to 0 bases, leaving 2 bases not matched to a gene. The CDR3 covers 15 residues.

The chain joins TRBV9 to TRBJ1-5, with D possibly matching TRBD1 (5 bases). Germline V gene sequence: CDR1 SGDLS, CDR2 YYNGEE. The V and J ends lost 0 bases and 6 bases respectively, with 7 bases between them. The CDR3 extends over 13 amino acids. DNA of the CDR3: TGTGCCAGCAGCGTAGGAGACAGTCAGCCCCAGCATTTT. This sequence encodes CASSVGDSQPQHF.

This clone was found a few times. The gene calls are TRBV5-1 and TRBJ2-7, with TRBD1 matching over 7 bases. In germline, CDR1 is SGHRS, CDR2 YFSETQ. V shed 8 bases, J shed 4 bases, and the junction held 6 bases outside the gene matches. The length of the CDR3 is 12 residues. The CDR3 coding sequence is TGCGCCAGAACCGGGACAGCTTACGAGCAGTACTTC. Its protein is CARTGTAYEQYF.

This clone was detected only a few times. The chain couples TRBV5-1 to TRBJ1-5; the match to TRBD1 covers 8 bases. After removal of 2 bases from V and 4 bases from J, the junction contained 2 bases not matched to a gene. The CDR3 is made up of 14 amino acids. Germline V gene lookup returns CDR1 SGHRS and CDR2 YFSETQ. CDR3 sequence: CASSFGQGNQPQHF. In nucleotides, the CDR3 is TGCGCCAGCAGCTTCGGACAGGGAAATCAGCCCCAGCATTTT.

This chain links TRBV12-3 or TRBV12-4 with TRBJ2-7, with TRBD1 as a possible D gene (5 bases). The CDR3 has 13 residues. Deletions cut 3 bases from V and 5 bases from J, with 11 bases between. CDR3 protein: CASSLTEGHEQYF. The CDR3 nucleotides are TGTGCCAGCAGTTTGACAGAAGGGCACGAGCAGTACTTC.

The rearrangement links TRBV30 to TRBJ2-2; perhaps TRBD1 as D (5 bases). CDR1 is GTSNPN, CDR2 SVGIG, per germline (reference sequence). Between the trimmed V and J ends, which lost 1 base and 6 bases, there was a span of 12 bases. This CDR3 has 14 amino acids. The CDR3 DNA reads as TGTGCCTGGAGTGGCGGCAGGGTCGCCGGGGAGCTGTTTTTT. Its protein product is CAWSGGRVAGELFF.

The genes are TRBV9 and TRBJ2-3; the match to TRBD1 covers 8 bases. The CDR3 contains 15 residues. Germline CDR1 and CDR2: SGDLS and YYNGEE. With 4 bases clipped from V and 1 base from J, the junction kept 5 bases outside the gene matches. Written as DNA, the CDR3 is TGTGCCAGCAGCCGCGGGGACAGGCGCACAGATACGCAGTATTTT. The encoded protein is CASSRGDRRTDTQYF. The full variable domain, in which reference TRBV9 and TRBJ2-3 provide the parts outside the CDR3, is DSGVTQTPKHLITATGQRVTLRCSPRSGDLSVYWYQQSLDQGLQFLIQYYNGEERAKGNILERFSAQQFPDLHSELNLSSLELGDSALYFCASSRGDRRTDTQYFGPGTRLTVL.

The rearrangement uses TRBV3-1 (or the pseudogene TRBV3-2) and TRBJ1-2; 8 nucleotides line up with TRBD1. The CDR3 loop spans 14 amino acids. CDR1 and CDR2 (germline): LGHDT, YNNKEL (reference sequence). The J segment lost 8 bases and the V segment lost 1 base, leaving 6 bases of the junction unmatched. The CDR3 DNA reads TGTGCCAGCAGCCAAGCCGGGACAGGAGACGGCTACACCTTC. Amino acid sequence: CASSQAGTGDGYTF.

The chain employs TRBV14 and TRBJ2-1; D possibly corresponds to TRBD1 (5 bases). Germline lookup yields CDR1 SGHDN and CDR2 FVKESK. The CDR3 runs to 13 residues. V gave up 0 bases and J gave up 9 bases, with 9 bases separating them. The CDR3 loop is CASSQDSRGEQFF. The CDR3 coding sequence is TGTGCCAGCAGCCAAGATTCTAGGGGTGAGCAGTTCTTC.

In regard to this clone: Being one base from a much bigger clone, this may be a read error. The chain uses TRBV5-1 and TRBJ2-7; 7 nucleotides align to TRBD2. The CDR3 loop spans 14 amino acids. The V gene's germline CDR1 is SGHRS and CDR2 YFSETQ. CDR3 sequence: CASTATGGSYEQCF. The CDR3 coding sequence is TGCGCCAGCACGGCTACGGGAGGTTCCTACGAGCAGTGCTTC. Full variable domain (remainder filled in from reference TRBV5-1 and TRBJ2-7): KAGVTQTPRYLIKTRGQQVTLSCSPISGHRSVSWYQQTPGQGLQFLFEYFSETQRNKGNFPGRFSGRQFSNSRSEMNVSTLELGDSALYLCASTATGGSYEQCFGPGTRLTVT.

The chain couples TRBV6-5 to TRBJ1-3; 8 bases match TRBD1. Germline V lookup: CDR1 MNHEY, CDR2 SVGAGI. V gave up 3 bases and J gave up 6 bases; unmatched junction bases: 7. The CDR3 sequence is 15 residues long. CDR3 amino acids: CASSYSRDRQNTIYF. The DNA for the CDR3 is TGTGCCAGCAGTTATTCCCGGGACAGGCAAAACACCATATATTTT.

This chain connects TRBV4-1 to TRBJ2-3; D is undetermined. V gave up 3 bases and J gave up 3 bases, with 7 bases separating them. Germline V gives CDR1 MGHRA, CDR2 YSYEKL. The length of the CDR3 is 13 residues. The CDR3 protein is CASSHPRTDTQYF. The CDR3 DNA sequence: TGCGCCAGCAGCCACCCCCGGACAGATACGCAGTATTTT.

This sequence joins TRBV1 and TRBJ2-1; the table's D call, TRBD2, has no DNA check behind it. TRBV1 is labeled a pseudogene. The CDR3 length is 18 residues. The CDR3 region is CTSSQDKGSGSSYNEQFF. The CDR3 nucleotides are TGCACCAGCAGCCAAGATAAGGGTAGCGGATCCTCCTACAATGAGCAGTTCTTC.

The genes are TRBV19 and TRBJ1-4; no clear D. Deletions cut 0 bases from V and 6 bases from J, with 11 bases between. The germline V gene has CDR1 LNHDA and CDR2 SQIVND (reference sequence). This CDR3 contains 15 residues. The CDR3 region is CASSIDRRWDEKLFF. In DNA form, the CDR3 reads TGTGCCAGTAGTATAGATCGGCGGTGGGATGAAAAACTGTTTTTT.

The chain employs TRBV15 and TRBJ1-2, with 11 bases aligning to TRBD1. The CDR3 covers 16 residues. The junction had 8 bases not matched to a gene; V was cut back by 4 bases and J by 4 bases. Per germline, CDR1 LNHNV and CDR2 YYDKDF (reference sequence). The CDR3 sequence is CATSTIGDRGFYGYTF. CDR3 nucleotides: TGTGCCACCAGCACGATTGGGGACAGGGGGTTCTATGGCTACACCTTC.

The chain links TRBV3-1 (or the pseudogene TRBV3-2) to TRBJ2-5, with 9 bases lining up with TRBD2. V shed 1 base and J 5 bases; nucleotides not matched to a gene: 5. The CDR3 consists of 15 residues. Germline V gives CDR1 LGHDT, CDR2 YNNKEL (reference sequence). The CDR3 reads CASSQVLAGQETQYF. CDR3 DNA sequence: TGTGCCAGCAGCCAAGTGCTAGCGGGGCAGGAGACCCAGTACTTC.